This T cell receptor (beta chain) originates from a study of spatial heterogeneity in lung cancer. A single record per CDR3 protein comes from TCRdb applying MiXCR to the 5' RACE reads. The data contain tens of thousands of distinct CDR3 sequences, roughly 12% of them seen just once; the ten biggest clones take up 4.6%. This clonotype has just a few counts. The time point: sample taken at primary tumor resection. The sequenced material consisted of unsorted whole RNA from tumor, nontumor lung or frozen PBMC. V lost 4 bases, J lost 3 bases, and 12 bases lay in between. From germline, CDR1 is SGHNT and CDR2 YENEEA. CDR3 length: 15 amino acids.

The clonotype comes from a male donor with early-stage non-small cell lung cancer. The source was PBMCs, collected at surgery. The chain recombines TRBV11-3 with TRBJ2-2, with a weak D call TRBD2 (6 bases). The CDR3 reads CASSSGTRHTGELFF. The CDR3 DNA sequence: TGTGCCAGCAGCTCAGGGACTCGTCACACCGGGGAGCTGTTTTTT.